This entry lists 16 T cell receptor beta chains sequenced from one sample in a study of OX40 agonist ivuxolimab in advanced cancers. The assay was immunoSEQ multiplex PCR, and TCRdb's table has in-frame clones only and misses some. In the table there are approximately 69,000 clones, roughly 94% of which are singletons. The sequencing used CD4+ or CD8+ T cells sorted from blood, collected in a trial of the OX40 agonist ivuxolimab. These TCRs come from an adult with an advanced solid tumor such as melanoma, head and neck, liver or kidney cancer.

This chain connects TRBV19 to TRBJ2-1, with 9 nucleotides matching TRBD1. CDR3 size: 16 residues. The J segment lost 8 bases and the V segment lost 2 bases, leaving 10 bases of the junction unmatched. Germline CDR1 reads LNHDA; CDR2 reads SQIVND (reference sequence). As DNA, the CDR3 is TGTGCCAGTAGTATATGGCCGGACAGGGGAGCCGATGAGCAGTTCTTC. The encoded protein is CASSIWPDRGADEQFF.

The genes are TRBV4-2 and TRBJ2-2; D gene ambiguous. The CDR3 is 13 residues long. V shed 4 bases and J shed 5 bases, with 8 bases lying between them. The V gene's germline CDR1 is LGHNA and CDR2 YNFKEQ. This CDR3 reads CASSPPRTGELFF. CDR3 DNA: TGTGCCAGCAGCCCCCCTCGGACCGGGGAGCTGTTTTTT.

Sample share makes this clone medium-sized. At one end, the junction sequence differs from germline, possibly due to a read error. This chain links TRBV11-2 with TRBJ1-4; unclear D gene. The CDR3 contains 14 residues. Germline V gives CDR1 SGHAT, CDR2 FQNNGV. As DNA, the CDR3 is TGTGCCAGCAGCTTACGGTTCGCTAACGAAAAACTGTTTTTT. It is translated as CASSLRFANEKLFF.

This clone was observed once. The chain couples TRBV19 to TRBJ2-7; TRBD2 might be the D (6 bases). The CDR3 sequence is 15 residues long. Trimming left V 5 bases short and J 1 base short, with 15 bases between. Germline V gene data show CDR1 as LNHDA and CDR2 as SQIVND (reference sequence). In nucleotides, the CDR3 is TGTGCCAGTAGTGTGTCGGGGGTTTTTTCCTACGAGCAGTACTTC. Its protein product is CASSVSGVFSYEQYF.

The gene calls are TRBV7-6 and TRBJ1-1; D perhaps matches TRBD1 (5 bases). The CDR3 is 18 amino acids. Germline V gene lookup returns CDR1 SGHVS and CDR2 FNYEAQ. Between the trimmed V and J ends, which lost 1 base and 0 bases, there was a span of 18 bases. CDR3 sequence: CASSLGGTQSRMNTEAFF. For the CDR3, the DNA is TGTGCCAGCAGCTTAGGCGGGACCCAGAGTCGGATGAACACTGAAGCTTTCTTT.

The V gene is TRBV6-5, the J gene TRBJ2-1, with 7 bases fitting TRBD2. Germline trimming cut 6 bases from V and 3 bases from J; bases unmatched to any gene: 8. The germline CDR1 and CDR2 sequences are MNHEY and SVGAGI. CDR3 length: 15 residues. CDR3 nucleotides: TGTGCCAGCAGCCTTTCGGGGGGACGCTACAATGAGCAGTTCTTC. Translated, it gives CASSLSGGRYNEQFF.

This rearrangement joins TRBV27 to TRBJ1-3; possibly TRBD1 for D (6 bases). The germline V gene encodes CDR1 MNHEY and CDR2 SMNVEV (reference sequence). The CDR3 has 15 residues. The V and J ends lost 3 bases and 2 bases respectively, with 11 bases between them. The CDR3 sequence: CASSLTGGTGNTIYF. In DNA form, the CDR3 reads TGTGCCAGCAGTTTGACCGGGGGCACTGGAAACACCATATATTTT.

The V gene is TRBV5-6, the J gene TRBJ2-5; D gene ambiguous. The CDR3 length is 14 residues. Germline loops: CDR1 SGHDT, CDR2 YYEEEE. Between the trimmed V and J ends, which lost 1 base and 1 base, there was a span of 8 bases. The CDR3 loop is CASSLRSVQETQYF. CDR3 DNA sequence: TGTGCCAGCAGCTTGAGGTCAGTCCAAGAGACCCAGTACTTC.

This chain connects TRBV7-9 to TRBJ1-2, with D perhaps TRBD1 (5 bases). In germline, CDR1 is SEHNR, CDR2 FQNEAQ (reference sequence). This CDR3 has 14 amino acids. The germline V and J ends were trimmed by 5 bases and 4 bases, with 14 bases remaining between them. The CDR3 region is CASSLTGTVYGYTF. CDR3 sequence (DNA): TGTGCCAGCAGCCTAACCGGGACGGTCTATGGCTACACCTTC.

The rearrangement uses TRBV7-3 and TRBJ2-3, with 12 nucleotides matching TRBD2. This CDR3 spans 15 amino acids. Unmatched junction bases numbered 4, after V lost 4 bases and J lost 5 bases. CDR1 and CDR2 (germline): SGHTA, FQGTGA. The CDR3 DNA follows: TGTGCCAGCAGCTCGACTAGCGGGAGATTAGATACGCAGTATTTT. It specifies CASSSTSGRLDTQYF.

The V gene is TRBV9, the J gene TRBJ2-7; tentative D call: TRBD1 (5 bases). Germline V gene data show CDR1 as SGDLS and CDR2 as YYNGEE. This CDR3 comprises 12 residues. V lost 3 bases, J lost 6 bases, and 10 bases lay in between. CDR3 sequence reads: CASSDQGLEQYF. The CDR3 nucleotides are TGTGCCAGCAGCGACCAGGGTCTCGAGCAGTACTTC. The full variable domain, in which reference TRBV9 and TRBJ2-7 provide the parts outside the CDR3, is DSGVTQTPKHLITATGQRVTLRCSPRSGDLSVYWYQQSLDQGLQFLIQYYNGEERAKGNILERFSAQQFPDLHSELNLSSLELGDSALYFCASSDQGLEQYFGPGTRLTVT.

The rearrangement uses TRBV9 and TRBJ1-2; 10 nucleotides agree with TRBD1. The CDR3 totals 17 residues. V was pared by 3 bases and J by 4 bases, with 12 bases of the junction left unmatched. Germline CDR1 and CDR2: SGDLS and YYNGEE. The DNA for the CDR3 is TGTGCCAGCAGCGCGAACCGGGACAGGGGACGGCCCTATGGCTACACCTTC. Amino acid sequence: CASSANRDRGRPYGYTF.

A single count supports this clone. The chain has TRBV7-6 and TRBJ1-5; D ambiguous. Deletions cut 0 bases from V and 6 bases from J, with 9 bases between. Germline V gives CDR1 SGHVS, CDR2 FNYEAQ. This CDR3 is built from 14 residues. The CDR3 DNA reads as TGTGCCAGCAGCTTAGCGCCAGGAGCTCAGCCCCAGCATTTT. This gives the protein CASSLAPGAQPQHF. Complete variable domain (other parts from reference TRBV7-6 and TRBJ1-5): GAGVSQSPRYKVTKRGQDVALRCDPISGHVSLYWYRQALGQGPEFLTYFNYEAQQDKSGLPNDRFSAERPEGSISTLTIQRTEQRDSAMYRCASSLAPGAQPQHFGDGTRLSIL.

CDR3 in amino acids: CASSLGQYGNEQFF. CDR3 coding DNA: TGTGCCAGCAGCTTAGGACAGTATGGGAATGAGCAGTTCTTC. The chain joins TRBV7-6 to TRBJ2-1, with D possibly TRBD1 on 5 matching bases. V was clipped by 1 base and J by 7 bases, with 11 bases between them. Germline CDR1 and CDR2: SGHVS and FNYEAQ. The CDR3 length is 14 residues.

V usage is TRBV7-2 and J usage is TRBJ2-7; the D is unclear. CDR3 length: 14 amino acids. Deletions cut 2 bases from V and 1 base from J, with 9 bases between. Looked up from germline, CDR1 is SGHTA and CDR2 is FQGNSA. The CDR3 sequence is CASSLRAHSYEQYF. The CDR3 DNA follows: TGTGCCAGCAGCTTAAGGGCTCATTCCTACGAGCAGTACTTC.

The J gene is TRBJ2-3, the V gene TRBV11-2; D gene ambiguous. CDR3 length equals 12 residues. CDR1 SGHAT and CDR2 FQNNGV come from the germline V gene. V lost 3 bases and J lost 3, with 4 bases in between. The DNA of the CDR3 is TGTGCCAGCAGCTTTTCTACAGATACGCAGTATTTT. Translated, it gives CASSFSTDTQYF.